The 9 T cell receptor beta chains listed next were all sequenced from one sample in a study of cytomegalovirus exposure and HLA in healthy donors. The PCR used 60 Vbeta and 13 Jbeta primers. Repertoires were generated with immunoSEQ multiplex PCR, while TCRdb's copy carries only in-frame clones and drops some. The sample shows more than 150,000 clones, more than 75% of them seen only once. Sequencing was performed on PBMCs. The source of these receptors is a woman aged 30 to 39 in good health and CMV-seropositive.

The V and J genes are TRBV13 and TRBJ2-1, with 8 positions matching TRBD2. CDR1 is PRHDT and CDR2 is FYEKMQ in the germline V gene (reference sequence). The CDR3 runs to 16 residues. Trimming at V came to 7 bases and at J to 5 bases, leaving 13 bases not matched to a gene. Here the CDR3 reads CASMLDSRGGNNEQFF. The DNA for the CDR3 is TGTGCCAGCATGCTGGACTCCCGGGGGGGTAACAATGAGCAGTTCTTC. Full variable domain (missing parts from reference TRBV13 and TRBJ2-1): AAGVIQSPRHLIKEKRETATLKCYPIPRHDTVYWYQQGPGQDPQFLISFYEKMQSDKGSIPDRFSAQQFSDYHSELNMSSLELGDSALYFCASMLDSRGGNNEQFFGPGTRLTVL.

V gene TRBV2 combines with J gene TRBJ1-3; D ambiguous. Trimming took 8 bases from V and 6 from J, leaving 11 bases between them. Germline-derived CDR1 and CDR2 are SNHLY and FYNNEI. This CDR3 region has 12 residues. The CDR3 reads CASGSGSNTIYF. CDR3 bases: TGTGCCAGCGGTTCCGGGTCAAACACCATATATTTT.

In DNA, the CDR3 is TGTGCCAGCAGCTTACAAGCCTATTCACCCCTCCACTTT. It is translated as CASSLQAYSPLHF. The chain links TRBV7-2 to TRBJ1-6; the D is unclear. The germline V gene encodes CDR1 SGHTA and CDR2 FQGNSA. The V end lost 2 bases, the J end lost 8 bases, and 7 bases lay between the germline ends. This CDR3 has 13 residues.

The chain carries TRBV20-1 and TRBJ2-3; D might be TRBD2 (6 bases). V lost 6 bases and J 8 bases, leaving 12 bases between the germline ends. The CDR3 consists of 11 residues. Germline CDR1 reads DFQATT; CDR2 reads SNEGSKA (reference sequence). Written as DNA, the CDR3 is TGCAGTGCAGCTAGCGTAGGTACGCAGTATTTT. Protein sequence: CSAASVGTQYF.

The chain employs TRBV6-1 and TRBJ2-7; 7 bases map to TRBD1. V gave up 7 bases and J gave up 0 bases; unmatched junction bases: 3. The CDR3 extends over 13 amino acids. CDR1 and CDR2 (germline): MNHNS, SASEGT. The CDR3 coding sequence is TGTGCCAGCACAGGGGACAGCTCCTACGAGCAGTACTTC. It codes for CASTGDSSYEQYF.

The gene calls are TRBV18 and TRBJ1-6; the match to TRBD1 covers 7 bases. Losses at the gene ends were 4 bases for V and 9 bases for J; bases not matched to a gene: 12. Germline CDR1 is KGHSH and CDR2 is LQKENI. The CDR3 has 16 residues. CDR3 loop: CASSLTGQESSSPLHF. The CDR3 region has the DNA TGTGCCAGCTCACTTACCGGACAGGAATCAAGTTCACCCCTCCACTTT.

The chain employs TRBV4-1 and TRBJ2-7, with TRBD1 identical over 8 bases. Germline assignment: CDR1 MGHRA and CDR2 YSYEKL. The length of the CDR3 is 15 residues. Trimming cost V 0 bases and J 5 bases; bases outside gene matches: 6. The CDR3 nucleotides are TGCGCCAGCAGCCAAGAGAACAGGGGGGCGGACGAGCAGTACTTC. This gives the protein CASSQENRGADEQYF.

In its sample, this clone was seen once. The rearrangement joins TRBV28 to TRBJ2-5; D unresolved. Trimming stripped 6 bases from V and 1 base from J, with 12 bases between. Germline V gene sequence: CDR1 MDHEN, CDR2 SYDVKM. This CDR3 comprises 14 residues. Here the CDR3 DNA reads TGTGCCAGCAGGGTGGCAGGTTCCCAAGAGACCCAGTACTTC. Translating gives CASRVAGSQETQYF.

The chain joins TRBV5-1 to TRBJ2-1; unclear D gene. CDR3 length: 17 residues. The germline V and J ends were trimmed by 1 base and 0 bases, with 14 bases remaining between them. Germline V gene sequence: CDR1 SGHRS, CDR2 YFSETQ. The CDR3 loop reads CASSLSDGRSSYNEQFF. CDR3 DNA sequence: TGCGCCAGCAGCTTGTCTGACGGCCGGAGCTCCTACAATGAGCAGTTCTTC.